This TCR beta chain was identified during a study of T cell responses to AZD1222 COVID-19 vaccine. Study-wide results and caveats: Dominant at 160-218 and 743-854, vaccine-associated CD4 TCRs also spanned spike.

Germline values: CDR1 SQVTM, CDR2 ANQGSEA. Between the trimmed V and J ends, which lost 6 bases and 7 bases, there was a span of 18 bases. The CDR3 is 13 residues long. Here immunoSEQ multiplex PCR was the method, and the copy in TCRdb shows in-frame clones only, minus some. Its table lists 150,000 or so clones. About this clone: Its antigen is still unknown.

Sequencing was done on a sample of peripheral blood. The source is an adult in good health. The chain employs TRBV29-1 and TRBJ1-2; D unresolved. The CDR3 coding sequence is TGCAGCGTGGGTACCCGGGATTTGGGTGGCTACACCTTC. Translation gives CSVGTRDLGGYTF.